Reported below is one T cell receptor (beta chain). No antigen is known for it. Treatment: roughly 20 received Ad26.COV2.S at low or high dose, single or two shots; about 5 received placebo; per-sample allocation not given. Sample collection was performed on day 63 after the first vaccine or placebo injection. These data belong to a study of Ad26.COV2.S vaccination and SARS-CoV-2 variants. Study-level background: Donor joined the COV1001 Ad26.COV2.S trial arm. Study results and caveats: Vaccinees reportedly had broad spike-specific CD8+ and CD4+ T cell responses. Those who received vaccine or placebo ended up with similar non-spike TCR breadth. Vaccinated individuals (as opposed to placebo recipients) had higher spike-specific TCR breadth.

Method: immunoSEQ multiplex PCR; TCRdb's copy keeps in-frame clones and lacks some. The repertoire holds roughly 500,000 clones, with roughly 85% as singletons. The V gene's germline CDR1 is LGHDT and CDR2 YNNKEL (reference sequence). The CDR3 loop spans 16 amino acids. Trimming removed 4 bases at V and 7 bases at J, with 20 bases between. The TCR was taken from a person between 18 and 59 years old who received the Ad26.COV2.S COVID-19 vaccine or a placebo. The source material was peripheral blood, sampled in a trial of Ad26.COV2.S vaccine versus placebo. The genes are TRBV3-1 (or the pseudogene TRBV3-2) and TRBJ1-5; D may be TRBD1 (5 bases). The DNA for the CDR3 is TGTGCCAGCAGCCCCTCCGGGACCCCGATGCGGCAGCCCCAGCATTTT. It yields the protein CASSPSGTPMRQPQHF.